These 28 T cell receptor beta chains were all obtained from the same sample, sequenced in a study of control samples from healthy donors and cancer patients. Clones were read by immunoSEQ multiplex PCR, and TCRdb kept only the in-frame ones, dropping some. The table includes about 130,000 clones, 93% detected once. Sequenced input: PBMCs. These receptors were taken from a man in his fifties or sixties with head and neck cancer.

The CDR3 region is CASRYQGALPDEQYF. The CDR3, as DNA: TGTGCCAGCAGGTACCAGGGGGCACTGCCAGACGAGCAGTACTTC. The chain carries TRBV6-5 and TRBJ2-7, with TRBD1 matching 8 bases. Germline assignment: CDR1 MNHEY and CDR2 SVGAGI. CDR3 length: 15 amino acids. The V segment lost 6 bases and the J segment 5 bases; nucleotides outside the gene matches: 12.

This CDR3 reads CASETGDEKLFF. The CDR3 DNA sequence: TGTGCCAGTGAGACAGGGGATGAAAAACTGTTTTTT. The V call is TRBV2, the J call TRBJ1-4; 8 nucleotides match TRBD1. This CDR3 contains 12 residues. The V and J ends lost 9 bases and 6 bases, in that order; junction bases with no gene match: 3. Germline loops: CDR1 SNHLY, CDR2 FYNNEI.

This clone has just one count. The V and J genes are TRBV3-1 (or the pseudogene TRBV3-2) and TRBJ2-3; 9 bases are shared with TRBD1. This CDR3 has 14 residues. Trimming at V came to 4 bases and at J to 6 bases, leaving 5 bases not matched to a gene. CDR1 is LGHDT and CDR2 is YNNKEL in the germline V gene (reference sequence). CDR3 nucleotide sequence: TGTGCCAGCAGCCGCGCCGACAGGGGGGATACGCAGTATTTT. Translation gives CASSRADRGDTQYF.

The rearrangement joins TRBV7-2 to TRBJ1-6; TRBD1 matches at 8 bases. V trimming: 2 bases; J trimming: 7 bases; junction bases outside the gene matches: 4. Germline CDR1 and CDR2: SGHTA and FQGNSA. The CDR3 totals 15 residues. The CDR3, as DNA: TGTGCCAGCAGCTTACGGACAGGGAACAATTCACCCCTCCACTTT. This codes for CASSLRTGNNSPLHF.

This clone was seen just once. V usage is TRBV3-1 (or the pseudogene TRBV3-2) and J usage is TRBJ1-2; D is unclear. The CDR3 spans 15 residues. Germline CDR1 reads LGHDT; CDR2 reads YNNKEL (reference sequence). V was pared by 3 bases and J by 0 bases, with 11 bases between. The CDR3 bases are TGTGCCAGCAGCCATGAAGTCGAAGCTAACTATGGCTACACCTTC. This translates into CASSHEVEANYGYTF.

The gene calls are TRBV3-1 (or the pseudogene TRBV3-2) and TRBJ2-5, with TRBD2 identical over 14 bases. The CDR3 has 16 amino acids. Germline values: CDR1 LGHDT, CDR2 YNNKEL (reference sequence). With V trimmed by 5 bases and J by 2 bases, 4 bases remained unmatched. CDR3 sequence reads: CASSFRTSGGQETQYF. The CDR3 region has the DNA TGTGCCAGCAGCTTTCGGACTAGCGGGGGGCAAGAGACCCAGTACTTC.

This chain joins TRBV5-1 and TRBJ1-4; 8 bases are shared with TRBD1. Unmatched junction bases numbered 6, after V lost 4 bases and J lost 7 bases. There are 14 residues in the CDR3. CDR1 and CDR2 (germline): SGHRS, YFSETQ. CDR3 sequence reads: CASSKQGEGEKLFF. CDR3 nucleotide sequence: TGCGCCAGCAGCAAACAGGGGGAGGGTGAAAAACTGTTTTTT.

The V and J genes are TRBV7-9 and TRBJ2-3; 13 bases fit TRBD2. This CDR3 has 16 residues. Trimming removed 4 bases from V and 8 bases from J; junction bases left unmatched: 9. CDR1 is SEHNR, CDR2 FQNEAQ, per germline (reference sequence). The CDR3: CASSSSLAGGLGTQYF. CDR3 DNA: TGTGCCAGCAGCTCGTCACTAGCGGGGGGGCTCGGTACGCAGTATTTT.

The chain employs TRBV18 and TRBJ2-3; TRBD1 matches at 9 bases. The CDR3 is 14 residues long. With 6 bases clipped from V and 3 bases from J, the junction kept 4 bases outside the gene matches. CDR1 is KGHSH and CDR2 is LQKENI in the germline V gene. Here the CDR3 reads CASSTGQGTDTQYF. In DNA form, the CDR3 reads TGTGCCAGCTCTACGGGACAGGGTACAGATACGCAGTATTTT.

The V gene is TRBV25-1, the J gene TRBJ2-6; unclear D gene. V dropped 6 bases and J dropped 2 bases, with 5 bases sitting between them. The CDR3 covers 13 residues. Germline lookup yields CDR1 MGHDK and CDR2 SYGVNS. The chain's CDR3 is CASRGTGANVLTF. The CDR3 coding sequence is TGTGCCAGCAGGGGAACTGGGGCCAACGTCCTGACTTTC. The full variable domain, rest sourced from reference TRBV25-1 and TRBJ2-6, is EADIYQTPRYLVIGTGKKITLECSQTMGHDKMYWYQQDPGMELHLIHYSYGVNSTEKGDLSSESTVSRIRTEHFPLTLESARPSHTSQYLCASRGTGANVLTFGAGSRLTVL.

The chain couples TRBV30 to TRBJ2-2, with D perhaps TRBD2 (6 bases). Deletions cut 4 bases from V and 3 bases from J, with 12 bases between. The germline V gene encodes CDR1 GTSNPN and CDR2 SVGIG (reference sequence). The CDR3 sequence is 14 residues long. The CDR3 DNA is TGTGCCTGGACCCCCGGGACTTACACCGGGGAGCTGTTTTTT. Its protein is CAWTPGTYTGELFF.

V and J are TRBV6-6 and TRBJ1-1, with D perhaps TRBD1 (6 bases). The V gene's germline CDR1 is MNHNY and CDR2 SVGAGI (reference sequence). The V end lost 6 bases, the J end lost 8 bases, and 10 bases lay between the germline ends. The CDR3 consists of 11 residues. The CDR3 is CASSTDREAFF. The CDR3 region has the DNA TGTGCCAGCAGCACCGACAGGGAAGCTTTCTTT.

The chain carries TRBV7-2 and TRBJ2-2, with no clear D. Germline V gene lookup returns CDR1 SGHTA and CDR2 FQGNSA. This CDR3 has 13 residues. V was shortened by 0 bases and J by 8 bases, with 7 bases between the two germline ends. CDR3 bases: TGTGCCAGCAGCTTAGCAGGCGAGGGGGAGCTGTTTTTT. Translating it yields CASSLAGEGELFF.

This clone has a single count. This chain uses TRBV7-2 with TRBJ2-2; perhaps D is TRBD1 or TRBD2 (5 bases each). Trimming pared 5 bases from V and 3 bases from J, leaving 13 bases between. Germline V CDR1 and CDR2: SGHTA, FQGNSA. The CDR3 has 15 amino acids. The CDR3 here is CASSTMGVYTGELFF. The DNA for the CDR3 is TGTGCCAGCAGCACCATGGGGGTCTACACCGGGGAGCTGTTTTTT.

This clone has only one observation. The chain employs TRBV18 and TRBJ2-1, with 7 bases matching TRBD2. This CDR3 contains 13 residues. Germline V gives CDR1 KGHSH, CDR2 LQKENI. The V segment lost 6 bases and the J segment 3 bases; nucleotides outside the gene matches: 2. CDR3 bases: TGTGCCAGCTCCCCGGGAGGCTACAATGAGCAGTTCTTC. Its translation: CASSPGGYNEQFF.

The chain combines TRBV27 with TRBJ2-5; 9 bases align to TRBD2. The CDR3 spans 14 residues. The V gene end was trimmed by 4 bases and the J gene end by 5 bases; junction bases not matched to a gene: 5. The germline gives CDR1 MNHEY, CDR2 SMNVEV (reference sequence). The CDR3 DNA follows: TGTGCCAGCAGTTACCTAGCGGGGAGGGAGACCCAGTACTTC. It is translated as CASSYLAGRETQYF.

The chain combines TRBV19 with TRBJ2-5; D is possibly TRBD2 (6 bases). This CDR3 region has 14 residues. CDR1 and CDR2 from the germline V gene are LNHDA and SQIVND (reference sequence). Trimming left V 3 bases short and J 5 bases short, with 13 bases between. As DNA, the CDR3 is TGTGCCAGTAGTATCGGGGGTACCGTGGAGACCCAGTACTTC. It translates to CASSIGGTVETQYF.

This chain links TRBV5-4 with TRBJ1-1; D is unclear. CDR1 and CDR2 from the germline V gene are SGHNT and YYREEE (reference sequence). The V and J ends lost 0 bases and 4 bases respectively, with 7 bases between them. This CDR3 is 13 amino acids long. The CDR3, as DNA: TGTGCCAGCAGCTTGGGGGTCGGCACTGAAGCTTTCTTT. It translates to CASSLGVGTEAFF.

The genes are TRBV11-3 and TRBJ2-3; weak D call: TRBD2 (6 bases). Trimming took off 0 bases at V and 8 bases at J, with 9 bases between the two ends. The germline V gene has CDR1 SGHNT and CDR2 YENEEA. The CDR3 loop spans 13 amino acids. Here the CDR3 DNA reads TGTGCCAGCAGCTTAGAGCCGGGAGCTACGCAGTATTTT. Translation: CASSLEPGATQYF. The entire variable domain, with the rest obtained from reference TRBV11-3 and TRBJ2-3, is as follows: EAGVVQSPRYKIIEKKQPVAFWCNPISGHNTLYWYLQNLGQGPELLIRYENEEAVDDSQLPKDRFSAERLKGVDSTLKIQPAELGDSAVYLCASSLEPGATQYFGPGTRLTVL.

The V and J genes are TRBV28 and TRBJ2-1; 8 bases agree with TRBD2. The trim removed 2 bases at V and 4 bases at J, leaving 4 bases unmatched. The CDR3 is 15 residues long. Germline V gives CDR1 MDHEN, CDR2 SYDVKM. The chain's CDR3 is CASSLSGGSYNEQFF. Here the CDR3 DNA reads TGTGCCAGCAGTTTAAGCGGGGGTTCGTACAATGAGCAGTTCTTC.

The CDR3: CAISDLGRNTEAFF. CDR3 nucleotides: TGTGCCATCAGTGATCTGGGTCGGAACACTGAAGCTTTCTTT. The rearrangement joins TRBV10-3 to TRBJ1-1; D not resolved. V lost 3 bases and J lost 1, with 9 bases in between. This CDR3 comprises 14 residues. CDR1 is ENHRY, CDR2 SYGVKD, per germline.

The chain has TRBV7-9 and TRBJ2-2; no clear D. The CDR3 sequence is 15 residues long. The V end lost 0 bases, the J end lost 5 bases, and 10 bases lay between the germline ends. Germline CDR1 reads SEHNR; CDR2 reads FQNEAQ (reference sequence). The CDR3 DNA reads as TGTGCCAGCAGCTTAGCCGAAGGATATACCGGGGAGCTGTTTTTT. This sequence encodes CASSLAEGYTGELFF.

This chain links TRBV11-2 with TRBJ2-7; D uncertain. There are 15 residues in the CDR3. Germline CDR1 is SGHAT and CDR2 is FQNNGV. V was clipped by 5 bases and J by 0 bases, with 14 bases between them. CDR3 nucleotide sequence: TGTGCCAGCAGCCTTATTAACCCGAGCTCCTACGAGCAGTACTTC. Amino acids: CASSLINPSSYEQYF.

The sample holds one count of this clone. This CDR3 reads CASSLSQETQYF. CDR3 sequence (DNA): TGCGCCAGCAGCTTATCCCAAGAGACCCAGTACTTC. V is TRBV5-1 and J is TRBJ2-5, with unresolved D. Deletions cut 2 bases from V and 1 base from J, with 3 bases between. The CDR3 covers 12 residues. Germline-derived CDR1 and CDR2 are SGHRS and YFSETQ.

This clone was seen only a few times. This chain links TRBV4-3 with TRBJ2-7; 9 bases line up with TRBD1. Germline-derived CDR1 and CDR2 are LGHNA and YSLEER. The CDR3 has 15 amino acids. The trim removed 4 bases at V and 3 bases at J, leaving 7 bases unmatched. The CDR3 region is CASSPDRGVLYEQYF. CDR3 DNA: TGCGCCAGCAGCCCCGACAGGGGGGTCCTCTACGAGCAGTACTTC.

The chain recombines TRBV2 with TRBJ2-4; 9 nucleotides line up with TRBD1. The germline gives CDR1 SNHLY, CDR2 FYNNEI. CDR3 length: 14 residues. Losses at the gene ends were 7 bases for V and 6 bases for J; bases not matched to a gene: 7. This CDR3 is CASKETGGANIQYF. CDR3 bases: TGTGCCAGCAAAGAAACAGGGGGCGCAAACATTCAGTACTTC.

This chain connects TRBV10-3 to TRBJ1-4; no definite D call. CDR1 and CDR2 (germline): ENHRY, SYGVKD. The CDR3 contains 15 residues. With 3 bases removed from V and 8 bases from J, the gap between germline ends came to 16 bases. For the CDR3, the DNA is TGTGCCATCAGTGACTCGGGCCCCGAAGGCGAAAAACTGTTTTTT. This gives the protein CAISDSGPEGEKLFF.

This clone has only one observation. V and J are TRBV27 and TRBJ2-1; 8 nucleotides align to TRBD1. CDR1 MNHEY and CDR2 SMNVEV come from the germline V gene (reference sequence). Trimming removed 5 bases from V and 3 bases from J; junction bases left unmatched: 9. There are 16 residues in the CDR3. For the CDR3, the DNA is TGTGCCAGCAGTGCGTACTACAGGGGGTTCTACAATGAGCAGTTCTTC. Translating gives CASSAYYRGFYNEQFF.